Sequencing of this T cell receptor (beta chain) was carried out in a study of blood T cell repertoires in COVID-19. Study as a whole: COVID-19 samples, acute and convalescent, were from the United States, Italy and Spain. T cells, B-cell-depleted T cells, or PBMCs supplied cDNA or gDNA.

Per the original methods: It was from reference gene primer amplification that nucleated cell counts were estimated. Clones were read by immunoSEQ multiplex PCR, and TCRdb kept only the in-frame ones, dropping some. V and J calls plus clone size are reproduced from that table; the DNA served to infer D and trimming. This table has approximately 86,000 clones, about 85% appearing once. The clonotype originates from a man between 45 and 60 years old with acute or convalescent COVID-19. Sequencing was carried out using peripheral blood.

This CDR3 reads CAISDSGHNYGYTF. The CDR3, as DNA: TGTGCCATCAGTGATTCGGGACATAACTATGGCTACACCTTC. V and J are TRBV10-3 and TRBJ1-2; a weak D match, TRBD1 (6 bases). This CDR3 is 14 amino acids long. The V and J ends lost 3 bases and 1 base respectively, with 9 bases between them. The germline gives CDR1 ENHRY, CDR2 SYGVKD.